This T cell receptor beta chain originates from a study of neoadjuvant anti-PD-1 for oral cavity cancer. Time point denoted: after neoadjuvant nivolumab, at surgical resection. These oral cavity squamous cell carcinomas were HPV-negative and locally advanced. The CDR3 is 19 amino acids. Germline CDR1 is LNHNV and CDR2 is YYDKDF (reference sequence). V lost 0 bases and J 0 bases, leaving 15 bases between the germline ends. Clones were read by immunoSEQ multiplex PCR, and TCRdb kept only the in-frame ones, dropping some. In the table there are about 15,000 clones, approximately 40% of which are singletons.

This chain links TRBV15 with TRBJ1-6; the D is unclear. The material sequenced was tumor tissue, taken after nivolumab (anti-PD-1) treatment. The receptor was derived from a person between 40 and 79 years old with oral cavity squamous cell carcinoma. The CDR3 is CATSRDLVGRSSYNSPLHF. The CDR3 coding sequence is TGTGCCACCAGCAGAGATTTGGTGGGCAGGAGCTCCTATAATTCACCCCTCCACTTT.